A single sample is the source of the 24 T cell receptor beta chains below, sequenced in a study of T cell changes during pregnancy in multiple sclerosis (dated by TCRdb to the late 2010s). Receptors were amplified or captured by the immunoSEQ multiplex PCR assay. Drawn from immuneACCESS, this table holds only the in-frame rearrangements with V and J called that TCRdb kept. Clones are partly lost; checked studies trace under half to an unresolved V gene and leave the rest unexplained. Within this sample are around 60,000 clones, with 90% to 97% of them counted one time only. The ten largest clones add up to 2% to 2.5% of the sample. The input for sequencing was CD8+ T cells from peripheral blood mononuclear cells, taken after pregnancy. The source of these receptors is a female donor with multiple sclerosis, enrolled in a pregnancy study.

This sequence joins TRBV29-1 and TRBJ1-5, with D unresolved. Trimming took 4 bases from V and 1 from J, leaving 11 bases between them. Germline CDR1 is SQVTM and CDR2 is ANQGSEA. The CDR3 length is 14 residues. In nucleotides, the CDR3 is TGCAGCGTTGCATCGGGGAACAGCAATCAGCCCCAGCATTTT. The encoded protein is CSVASGNSNQPQHF.

The chain recombines TRBV7-9 with TRBJ2-1, with TRBD2 matching over 7 bases. CDR3 length: 15 amino acids. CDR1 and CDR2 (germline): SEHNR, FQNEAQ (reference sequence). With 5 bases clipped from V and 4 bases from J, the junction kept 8 bases outside the gene matches. CDR3 in amino acids: CASSETGTKYNEQFF. CDR3 bases: TGTGCCAGCAGCGAAACCGGGACTAAATACAATGAGCAGTTCTTC.

This clone was seen only once. This chain links TRBV2 with TRBJ1-1, with D perhaps matching TRBD1 (5 bases). CDR1 is SNHLY, CDR2 FYNNEI, per germline. The CDR3 is 16 amino acids. Between the trimmed V and J ends, which lost 1 base and 0 bases, there was a span of 12 bases. Here the CDR3 DNA reads TGTGCCAGCAGTGAAGACTCCGGGGGGATGAACACTGAAGCTTTCTTT. Translation: CASSEDSGGMNTEAFF.

The gene calls are TRBV5-1 and TRBJ1-2; D is unresolved. This CDR3 spans 13 amino acids. V lost 6 bases to trimming and J lost 6 bases, with 15 bases between them. From germline, CDR1 is SGHRS and CDR2 YFSETQ. The CDR3 nucleotides are TGCGCCAGCACCCACCGAGGGTCCGATGGCTACACCTTC. It encodes CASTHRGSDGYTF.

As DNA, the CDR3 is TGTGCCAGCAGCGAACAGGCCGATACGCAGTATTTT. Amino acids: CASSEQADTQYF. The gene calls are TRBV7-2 and TRBJ2-3, with a possible D match to TRBD1 (5 bases). The V end was cut by 5 bases, the J end by 6 bases, with 9 bases between. Germline lookup yields CDR1 SGHTA and CDR2 FQGNSA. The CDR3 extends over 12 amino acids. The variable domain in full, with the rest retrieved from reference TRBV7-2 and TRBJ2-3, is GAGVSQSPSNKVTEKGKDVELRCDPISGHTALYWYRQSLGQGLEFLIYFQGNSAPDKSGLPSDRFSAERTGGSVSTLTIQRTQQEDSAVYLCASSEQADTQYFGPGTRLTVL.

V usage is TRBV6-5 and J usage is TRBJ2-7, with D maybe TRBD2 (5 bases). The CDR3 covers 12 residues. Germline CDR1 MNHEY, CDR2 SVGAGI. V was clipped by 0 bases and J by 7 bases, with 7 bases between them. The CDR3 reads CASSYSTGEQYF. The CDR3 DNA reads TGTGCCAGCAGTTACTCCACGGGGGAGCAGTACTTC.

This chain uses TRBV28 with TRBJ2-4; 7 bases align to TRBD1. CDR1 is MDHEN and CDR2 is SYDVKM in the germline V gene. Trimming at V came to 5 bases and at J to 0 bases, leaving 16 bases not matched to a gene. The CDR3 has 19 residues. In nucleotides, the CDR3 is TGTGCCAGCAGTCTCATGGTGGCCGACAGGGAGCTAGCCAAAAACATTCAGTACTTC. Translation: CASSLMVADRELAKNIQYF.

The chain combines TRBV6-1 with TRBJ2-5; D is unresolved. The J call could be wrong; TRBJ2-7 is a better fit for the DNA end. There are 13 residues in the CDR3. Germline CDR1 is MNHNS and CDR2 is SASEGT. CDR3 region: CASSNLVIYEQYF. CDR3 DNA: TGTGCCAGCAGTAATCTAGTGATCTACGAGCAGTACTTC.

The genes are TRBV5-4 and TRBJ2-7; 12 bases match TRBD2. Germline assignment: CDR1 SGHNT and CDR2 YYREEE (reference sequence). The CDR3 extends over 16 amino acids. The J segment lost 4 bases and the V segment lost 0 bases, leaving 5 bases of the junction unmatched. This chain's CDR3 is CASSLDGTSGSYEQYF. The CDR3 region has the DNA TGTGCCAGCAGCTTGGATGGGACTAGCGGGTCTTACGAGCAGTACTTC.

J is TRBJ1-1 and V is TRBV6-6; a weak D match, TRBD1 (5 bases). The CDR3 extends over 15 amino acids. Germline V gene data show CDR1 as MNHNY and CDR2 as SVGAGI (reference sequence). Deletions cut 5 bases from V and 2 bases from J, with 15 bases between. CDR3 bases: TGTGCCAGCAGTGAGAGTGGGACTAGAAACACTGAAGCTTTCTTT. This codes for CASSESGTRNTEAFF.

CDR3 loop: CASSYLSSKNIQYF. The CDR3 DNA sequence: TGTGCCAGCAGTTACCTGTCTTCCAAAAACATTCAGTACTTC. This chain uses TRBV6-6 with TRBJ2-4, with D uncertain. The CDR3 totals 14 residues. The V gene's germline CDR1 is MNHNY and CDR2 SVGAGI (reference sequence). Trimming took 2 bases from V and 2 from J, leaving 7 bases between them.

V and J are TRBV11-3 and TRBJ2-7, with 7 bases identical to TRBD1. The V and J ends lost 0 bases and 6 bases, in that order; junction bases with no gene match: 5. This CDR3 has 14 residues. Germline V gene sequence: CDR1 SGHNT, CDR2 YENEEA. CDR3 protein: CASSLDWDSGEQYF. The CDR3 region has the DNA TGTGCCAGCAGCTTAGATTGGGACAGCGGCGAGCAGTACTTC.

This clone has only one observation. The V and J genes are TRBV4-2 and TRBJ2-7; D possibly corresponds to TRBD1 (5 bases). CDR1 and CDR2 from the germline V gene are LGHNA and YNFKEQ. The V end lost 0 bases, the J end lost 2 bases, and 5 bases lay between the germline ends. The CDR3 runs 13 residues. The CDR3 is CASSQEGPYEQYF. The DNA for the CDR3 is TGTGCCAGCAGCCAAGAGGGGCCCTACGAGCAGTACTTC.

This chain links TRBV5-1 with TRBJ2-1; 8 positions match TRBD1. This CDR3 has 16 residues. V shed 2 bases and J 5 bases; nucleotides not matched to a gene: 9. CDR1 SGHRS and CDR2 YFSETQ come from the germline V gene. The DNA for the CDR3 is TGCGCCAGCAGCTTCGGCAGGGGGCCCCCGGACAATGAGCAGTTCTTC. Its translation: CASSFGRGPPDNEQFF.

V is TRBV15 and J is TRBJ2-1; 7 bases align to TRBD2. The CDR3 sequence is 17 residues long. The germline V gene encodes CDR1 LNHNV and CDR2 YYDKDF (reference sequence). V shed 0 bases and J 5 bases; nucleotides not matched to a gene: 10. In nucleotides, the CDR3 is TGTGCCACCAGCAGAGATCGTTTGGCGGGAGCTGACAATGAGCAGTTCTTC. This encodes CATSRDRLAGADNEQFF.

As DNA, the CDR3 is TGCGCCAGCAGCTTTACCCGGGACAGGGGGCACGAGCAGTACTTC. Translated: CASSFTRDRGHEQYF. V gene TRBV5-1 combines with J gene TRBJ2-7; 12 bases match TRBD1. The V gene's germline CDR1 is SGHRS and CDR2 YFSETQ. V trimming: 2 bases; J trimming: 5 bases; junction bases outside the gene matches: 5. The CDR3 runs to 15 residues.

V is TRBV7-2 and J is TRBJ2-1, with 7 bases aligning to TRBD2. V shed 1 base and J 7 bases; nucleotides not matched to a gene: 4. The CDR3 has 14 residues. Germline CDR1 reads SGHTA; CDR2 reads FQGNSA. The CDR3 protein is CASSLDASGNEQFF. CDR3 nucleotides: TGTGCCAGCAGCTTAGACGCTAGCGGTAATGAGCAGTTCTTC.

This chain connects TRBV4-1 to TRBJ2-5; tentative D call: TRBD1 (5 bases). CDR3 length equals 15 residues. Germline V lookup: CDR1 MGHRA, CDR2 YSYEKL. The V gene lost 0 bases and the J gene lost 5 bases, with 13 bases spanning the gap. The DNA of the CDR3 is TGCGCCAGCAGCCAAGAGGAAGGGGCCGAGGAGACCCAGTACTTC. This sequence encodes CASSQEEGAEETQYF.

The V and J genes are TRBV25-1 and TRBJ2-1; 8 bases align to TRBD2. The CDR3 has 14 residues. CDR1 and CDR2 (germline): MGHDK, SYGVNS. With V trimmed by 4 bases and J by 5 bases, 4 bases remained unmatched. CDR3 coding DNA: TGTGCCAGCAGTGTAGGGACTAGTGACAATGAGCAGTTCTTC. Protein product: CASSVGTSDNEQFF.

The chain links TRBV7-8 to TRBJ2-7; 8 positions agree with TRBD1. The CDR3 sequence is 15 residues long. CDR1 SGHVS and CDR2 FQNEAQ come from the germline V gene. J gave up 2 bases and V 5 bases, and 8 bases lay outside the gene matches. CDR3 residues: CASSPGTGYTYEQYF. CDR3 nucleotides: TGTGCCAGCAGCCCCGGGACAGGATATACCTACGAGCAGTACTTC.

The chain carries TRBV10-3 and TRBJ2-2; TRBD2 matches at 8 bases. This CDR3 has 20 amino acids. The germline gives CDR1 ENHRY, CDR2 SYGVKD. The J segment lost 2 bases and the V segment lost 0 bases, leaving 14 bases of the junction unmatched. Here the CDR3 reads CAISESSSSMAGGNTGELFF. The CDR3 DNA reads TGTGCCATCAGTGAGTCGAGTAGTAGTATGGCGGGAGGTAACACCGGGGAGCTGTTTTTT.

The chain is built from TRBV27 and TRBJ2-2; D perhaps matches TRBD1 (6 bases). The CDR3 has 12 amino acids. CDR1 and CDR2 (germline): MNHEY, SMNVEV (reference sequence). V was cut by 7 bases and J by 11 bases, with 14 bases left in between. The CDR3 sequence: CASKQGGRELFF. CDR3 bases: TGTGCCAGCAAGCAAGGGGGACGAGAGCTGTTTTTT.

The J gene is TRBJ2-3, the V gene TRBV9, with 10 bases fitting TRBD1. CDR3 size: 16 residues. Unmatched junction bases numbered 12, after V lost 5 bases and J lost 6 bases. Per the germline V gene, CDR1 is SGDLS and CDR2 is YYNGEE. CDR3 coding DNA: TGTGCCAGCAGTGCACCTAGACAGGGGGCATATGATACGCAGTATTTT. It specifies CASSAPRQGAYDTQYF. The variable domain in full, completed from reference TRBV9 and TRBJ2-3, reads DSGVTQTPKHLITATGQRVTLRCSPRSGDLSVYWYQQSLDQGLQFLIQYYNGEERAKGNILERFSAQQFPDLHSELNLSSLELGDSALYFCASSAPRQGAYDTQYFGPGTRLTVL.

The chain links TRBV27 to TRBJ2-5, with D tentatively TRBD2 (6 bases). The CDR3 totals 12 residues. Trimming pared 4 bases from V and 5 bases from J, leaving 8 bases between. Germline CDR1 MNHEY, CDR2 SMNVEV (reference sequence). CDR3 nucleotide sequence: TGTGCCAGCAGTTCCCGGGGGGAGACCCAGTACTTC. Amino acid sequence: CASSSRGETQYF.